This T cell receptor beta chain was sequenced in a study of CD8 T cells in Susac syndrome (dated by TCRdb to the late 2010s). Background on the whole study: Among the Susac syndrome patients who were sequenced, clinically active disease was present in about six and clinical remission was observed in eight. At the time of blood withdrawal, Susac syndrome patients were either therapy-naive, taking corticosteroids (with some also receiving IVIg), or on IVIg alone. The study used repertoire sequencing to test whether antigen drove CD8+ T cell activation and differentiation in Susac syndrome. On the study overall, not on this receptor specifically: In patients with Susac syndrome, the CD4+ T cell repertoire showed no detectable clonal expansion. The TCR sequencing and HLA analysis was acknowledged to have included a relatively small number of individuals.

High-throughput TCR beta sequencing profiled peripheral blood CD8+ and CD4+ T cells from healthy donors, Susac syndrome patients and multiple sclerosis patients. The Susac syndrome patients fulfilled recently defined diagnostic criteria for either definite or probable disease. CD8+ TEMRA cells were enriched by FACS, while bulk CD8+ and CD4+ T cells were purified by magnetic negative isolation. Blood was drawn into EDTA tubes, processed within 24 hours, and PBMCs were isolated by density gradient centrifugation. PBMCs intended for TCR sequencing were cryopreserved in liquid nitrogen and thawed later in a water bath at 37 degrees C. Purity of sorted or isolated CD4+, CD8+ and CD8+ TEMRA cells was at least 90%. Relative to germline, V is 7 bases shorter and J is 4 bases shorter, with 8 bases between their ends. From the cysteine through the phenylalanine, the CDR3 covers 11 amino acids. Only CDR3 DNA is held: 33 bases, read in frame from base 1.

RNA was extracted using the RNeasy kit, and roughly 0.45 to 1 ug of the RNA was reverse transcribed with random hexamers. TCR beta CDR3 regions were amplified with the immunoSEQ multiplex PCR assay covering 54 Vbeta and 13 Jbeta segments. PCR amplification bias was corrected using a synthetic template baseline for primer optimization and computational correction. Turning to the authors' computational methods: Reads were annotated to V, D and J genes per IMGT and analyzed with immunoSEQ Analyzer, keeping only productive sequences. Clonality was calculated as one minus the Shannon entropy normalized by log2 of the number of productive unique sequences. For each patient and control, public and private clones were evaluated among the 100 most prevalent clones. Clones were defined as Susac-specific if absent from the healthy and MS cohorts, from 900 to 1,200 published viral clones and from other ImmuneACCESS disease sequences. Using fastp at Q25 and MiXCR, TCRdb reprocessed the public reads and kept productive beta chains. Rows merge per CDR3 protein into single entries with the most common DNA and genes. The V and J calls were not made by the authors but by TCRdb's processing. The sample table holds about 180,000 distinct CDR3 sequences, of which around 94% were seen once. Approximately 0.11% of the sample is held by the ten biggest clonotypes.

Of note for this clonotype: No antigen is known for it. No per-base quality is available; no much larger clone lies one base away.

The sample was CD4+ T cells from PBMCs. The rearrangement combines TRBV12-3 or TRBV12-4 with TRBJ2-7; the D gene cannot be named for sure. This sequence originates from a human donor with Susac syndrome. The CDR3 is CASMYRYEQYF. The DNA sequence is TGTGCCAGCATGTACAGATACGAGCAGTACTTC.